Listed below are T cell receptor beta chains from one sample, sequenced in a study of T cells after yellow fever vaccination. TCRdb recomputed calls from the 5' RACE reads with MiXCR, one row per CDR3 protein. The sample lists about 300,000 distinct CDR3 sequences; around 6.8% were seen once. The sample was PBMCs, taken roughly 46 days after the first yellow fever vaccination. Every receptor here comes from a man younger than 30 who received the YFV17D yellow fever vaccine. Both conserved end residues are part of each CDR3. D genes are given only for firm matches. Size values are once, few and many counts, or a class for expanded clones, and some rows have none.

D gene	V gene	clone size	J gene	CDR3 DNA	CDR3 protein
NA	TRBV3-1	few	TRBJ2-3	TGTGCCAGCAGCCCTCTCGGGGCGCCTCCCACAGATACGCAGTATTTT	CASSPLGAPPTDTQYF
NA	TRBV5-1	many	TRBJ2-1	TGCGCCAGCAGCTTGGGATCCTCTTCCTCCTACAATGAGCAGTTCTTC	CASSLGSSSSYNEQFF
NA	TRBV5-6	NA	TRBJ1-4	TGTGCCAGCAGCTTGTGGGGACGGTTCGAAAAACTGTTTTTT	CASSLWGRFEKLFF
NA	TRBV12-3/TRBV12-4	many	TRBJ1-2	TGTGCCAGCAGTTTTCCAGAAAACTATGGCTACACCTTC	CASSFPENYGYTF
NA	TRBV4-3	many	TRBJ1-2	TGCGCCAGCAGCCAGGGACCGGGTTTCGTTAGCTATGGCTACACCTTC	CASSQGPGFVSYGYTF
NA	TRBV19	few	TRBJ1-5	TGTGCCAGTACTGGTTCTATGGTTCAGCCCCAGCATTTT	CASTGSMVQPQHF
NA	TRBV4-1	NA	TRBJ1-3	TGCGCCAGCAGCCCCACTCAGGGATCGAGAGGAAACACCATATATTTT	CASSPTQGSRGNTIYF
TRBD2	TRBV20-1	NA	TRBJ2-3	TGCAGTGCTAGAGATTTCAGCGGGGGGCCCACAGATACGCAGTATTTT	CSARDFSGGPTDTQYF
NA	TRBV12-3/TRBV12-4	many	TRBJ1-4	TGTGCCAGCAGTTTAGCTGGGAATGGTGAGGTTTTT	CASSLAGNGEVF
NA	TRBV19	few	TRBJ1-5	TGTGCCAGTAGTACTACCCCCGGGACCGTTCAAGGCAATCAGCCCCAGCATTTT	CASSTTPGTVQGNQPQHF
TRBD1	TRBV5-5	NA	TRBJ2-3	TGTGCCAGCAGCTTGGAGACAGGGCCAGATACGCAGTATTTT	CASSLETGPDTQYF
NA	TRBV15	many	TRBJ1-1	TGTGCCACCAGCAGAGAAGCCAGGAACACTGAAGCTTTCTTT	CATSREARNTEAFF
TRBD1	TRBV7-2	NA	TRBJ1-2	TGTGCCAGCAGCATCACCAGGGGGACGGCTAACTATGGCTACACCTTC	CASSITRGTANYGYTF
NA	TRBV20-1	few	TRBJ2-1	TGCAGTGCTAGAGATGGGTGGGGGGCGTACAATGAGCAGTTCTTC	CSARDGWGAYNEQFF
NA	TRBV29-1	few	TRBJ2-5	TGCAGCGTTGGTTATAGGGAGACCCAGTACTTC	CSVGYRETQYF
TRBD2	TRBV5-1	NA	TRBJ2-5	TGCGCCAGCAGCTTGACTAGCGGGGGAAACCAAGAGACCCAGTACTTC	CASSLTSGGNQETQYF
TRBD2	TRBV20-1	NA	TRBJ2-1	TGCAGTGCTATCTCTAGCGGGGGGGCTCGGAATGAGCAGTTCTTC	CSAISSGGARNEQFF
TRBD1	TRBV9	NA	TRBJ1-1	TGTGCCAGCAGCGGAAAAACAGGGGGCCCTTTGAACACTGAAGCTTTCTTT	CASSGKTGGPLNTEAFF
NA	TRBV30	NA	TRBJ1-6	TGTGCCTGGAGTGTAACGGCAGGGGATTCACCCCTCCACTTT	CAWSVTAGDSPLHF
NA	TRBV7-2	many	TRBJ1-1	TGTGCCAGCAGCTTGAACCGGGGCACTGAAGCTTTCTTT	CASSLNRGTEAFF
TRBD1	TRBV5-1	NA	TRBJ1-1	TGCGCCAGCAGCATGAGGACAGGCGTTAAGGACACTGAAGCTTTCTTT	CASSMRTGVKDTEAFF
NA	TRBV18	NA	TRBJ1-5	TGTGCCAGCTCACCCCAAGGCCAGGGTTGGGGCAATCAGCCCCAGCATTTT	CASSPQGQGWGNQPQHF
NA	TRBV5-1	few	TRBJ2-7	TGCGCCAGCAGCCTAGGGACGGCCGCCTACGAGCAGTACTTC	CASSLGTAAYEQYF
NA	TRBV5-1	many	TRBJ2-7	TGCGCCAGCAGCTTGGGGGACGCCAACTTCTACGAGCAGTACTTC	CASSLGDANFYEQYF
NA	TRBV7-6	many	TRBJ2-7	TGTGCCAGCAGCCTCTCCGGGGGCTCCTACGAGCAGTACTTC	CASSLSGGSYEQYF
NA	TRBV11-2	NA	TRBJ1-1	TGTGCCAGCAGCTCCCCTTGGGACCTCATGAACACTGAAGCTTTCTTT	CASSSPWDLMNTEAFF
NA	TRBV5-1	few	TRBJ1-2	TGCGCCAGCAGCTTGTCGGACTGGGGCTACACCTTC	CASSLSDWGYTF
NA	TRBV5-1	few	TRBJ2-5	TGCGCCAGCACACTGGTGTCGGGGCTTGGAGAGACCCAGTACTTC	CASTLVSGLGETQYF
NA	TRBV5-6	NA	TRBJ2-5	TGTGCCATCAGCCCCGGACTGCTCGGAGAGACCCAGTACTTC	CAISPGLLGETQYF
NA	TRBV12-3/TRBV12-4	NA	TRBJ2-5	TGTGCCACCTCAACCCGACCTCAACAAGAGACCCAGTACTTC	CATSTRPQQETQYF
NA	TRBV7-9	NA	TRBJ2-5	TGTGCCAGCAGCTTAGCGCTCTGGCTGCAAGAGACCCAGTACTTC	CASSLALWLQETQYF
NA	TRBV7-7	NA	TRBJ2-1	TGTGCCAGCAGCTTAGAAGGTTTCGCCACCGAGCAGTTCTTC	CASSLEGFATEQFF
NA	TRBV4-1	NA	TRBJ2-7	TGCGCCAGCAGCCAAGAGGGGGCAGGGAGCTACGAGCAGTACTTC	CASSQEGAGSYEQYF
NA	TRBV5-5	many	TRBJ2-1	TGTGCCAGCATCGTTGGGGGGATGCCCTACAATGAGCAGTTCTTC	CASIVGGMPYNEQFF
NA	TRBV9	NA	TRBJ1-4	TGTGCCAGCAGTCTACAGGGCCAATCGACGGGTGAAAAACTGTTTTTT	CASSLQGQSTGEKLFF
NA	TRBV5-1	NA	TRBJ1-3	TGCGCCAGCAGCTTGGAAGCAGGGGCCTCTGGAAACACCATATATTTT	CASSLEAGASGNTIYF
NA	TRBV14	few	TRBJ1-6	TGTGCCAGCAGCTCTCAGACCTTTTCACCCCTCCACTTT	CASSSQTFSPLHF
TRBD1	TRBV18	NA	TRBJ2-3	TGTGCCAGCAAAGAGGGACAGCCCACAGATACGCAGTATTTT	CASKEGQPTDTQYF
TRBD1	TRBV14	many	TRBJ1-2	TGTGCCAGCAGCCCCGGGACAGGGGCGCGGAACACCTTC	CASSPGTGARNTF
NA	TRBV7-2	many	TRBJ2-4	TGTGCCAGCAGCTTAACTCCGACCCCCAAAAACATTCAGTACTTC	CASSLTPTPKNIQYF
TRBD1	TRBV20-1	NA	TRBJ1-4	TGCAGTGCAACACGAACCGGGACAGGGGGTGAAAAACTGTTTTTT	CSATRTGTGGEKLFF